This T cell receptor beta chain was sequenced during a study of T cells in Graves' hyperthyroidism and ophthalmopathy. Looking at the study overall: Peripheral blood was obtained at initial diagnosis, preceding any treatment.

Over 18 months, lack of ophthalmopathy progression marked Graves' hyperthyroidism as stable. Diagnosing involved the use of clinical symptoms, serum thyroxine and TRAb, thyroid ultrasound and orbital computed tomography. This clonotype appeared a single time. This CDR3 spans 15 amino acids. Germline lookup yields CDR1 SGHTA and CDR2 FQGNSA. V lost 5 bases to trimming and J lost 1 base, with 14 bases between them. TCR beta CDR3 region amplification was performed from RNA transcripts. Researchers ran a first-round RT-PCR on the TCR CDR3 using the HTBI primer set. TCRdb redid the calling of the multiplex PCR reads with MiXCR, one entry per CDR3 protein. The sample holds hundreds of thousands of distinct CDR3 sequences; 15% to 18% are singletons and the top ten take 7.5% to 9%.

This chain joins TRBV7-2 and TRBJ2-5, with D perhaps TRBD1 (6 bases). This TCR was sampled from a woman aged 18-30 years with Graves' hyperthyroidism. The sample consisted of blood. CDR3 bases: TGTGCCAGCAGCAGTAACAGGGAAACCCAAGAGACCCAGTACTTC. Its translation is CASSSNRETQETQYF.